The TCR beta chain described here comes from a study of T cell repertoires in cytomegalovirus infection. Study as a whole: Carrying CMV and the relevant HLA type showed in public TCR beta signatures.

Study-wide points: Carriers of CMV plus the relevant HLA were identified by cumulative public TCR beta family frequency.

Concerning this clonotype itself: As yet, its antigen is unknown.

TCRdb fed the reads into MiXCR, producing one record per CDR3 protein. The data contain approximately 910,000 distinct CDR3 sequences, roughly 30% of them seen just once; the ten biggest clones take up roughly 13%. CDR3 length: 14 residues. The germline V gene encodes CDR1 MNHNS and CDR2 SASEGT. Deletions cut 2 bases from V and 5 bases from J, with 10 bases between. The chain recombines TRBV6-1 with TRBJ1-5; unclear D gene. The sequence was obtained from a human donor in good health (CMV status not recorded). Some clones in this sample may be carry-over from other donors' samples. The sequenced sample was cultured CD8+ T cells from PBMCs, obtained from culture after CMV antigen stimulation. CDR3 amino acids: CASSEIKEDQPQHF. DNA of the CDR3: TGTGCCAGCAGTGAAATAAAAGAGGATCAGCCCCAGCATTTT.